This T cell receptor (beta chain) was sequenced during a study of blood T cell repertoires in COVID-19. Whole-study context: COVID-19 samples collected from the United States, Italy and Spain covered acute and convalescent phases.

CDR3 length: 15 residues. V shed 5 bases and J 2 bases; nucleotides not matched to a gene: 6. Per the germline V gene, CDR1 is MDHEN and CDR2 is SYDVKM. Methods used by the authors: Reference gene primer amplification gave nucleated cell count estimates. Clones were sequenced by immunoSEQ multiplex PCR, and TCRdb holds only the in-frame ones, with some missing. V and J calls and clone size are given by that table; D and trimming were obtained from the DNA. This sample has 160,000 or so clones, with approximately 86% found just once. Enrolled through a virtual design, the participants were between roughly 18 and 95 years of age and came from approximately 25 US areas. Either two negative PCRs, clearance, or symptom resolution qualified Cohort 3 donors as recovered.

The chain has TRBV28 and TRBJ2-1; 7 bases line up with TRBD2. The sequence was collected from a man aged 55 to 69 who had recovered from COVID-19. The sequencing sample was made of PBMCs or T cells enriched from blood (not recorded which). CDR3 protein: CASSRTRVAYNEQFF. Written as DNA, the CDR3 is TGTGCCAGCAGTAGGACTAGGGTGGCCTACAATGAGCAGTTCTTC.